This TCR beta chain was sequenced in a study of blood T cell repertoires in COVID-19. This CDR3 spans 14 amino acids. Germline assignment: CDR1 ENHRY and CDR2 SYGVKD. Trimming stripped 5 bases from V and 0 bases from J, with 8 bases between. The protocol was immunoSEQ multiplex PCR, while the TCRdb copy is restricted to in-frame clones and leaves out a portion. The sample consists of roughly 230,000 clones, approximately 85% of them appearing once. This clone occurred a few times. What was sequenced was peripheral blood. The source is a man aged 40-49 years with acute or convalescent COVID-19. The chain combines TRBV10-3 with TRBJ1-5; maybe TRBD1 (6 bases). DNA for the CDR3: TGTGCCATCAGTCGGGACACTAGCAATCAGCCCCAGCATTTT. This sequence encodes CAISRDTSNQPQHF.